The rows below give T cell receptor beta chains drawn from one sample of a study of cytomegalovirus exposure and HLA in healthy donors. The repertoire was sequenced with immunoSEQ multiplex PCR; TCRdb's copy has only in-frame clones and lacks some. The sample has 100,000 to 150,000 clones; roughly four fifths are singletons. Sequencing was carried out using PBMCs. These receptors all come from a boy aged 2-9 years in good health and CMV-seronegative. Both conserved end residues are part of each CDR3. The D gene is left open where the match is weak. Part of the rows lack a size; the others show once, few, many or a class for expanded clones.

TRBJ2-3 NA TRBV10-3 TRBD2 TGTGCCATCAGTGAAAGGCTAGCGGGAGGTTCCCCAGATACGCAGTATTTT CAISERLAGGSPDTQYF
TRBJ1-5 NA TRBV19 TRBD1 TGTGCCAGTAGTGGGACAGGGCCGTTTCAGCCCCAGCATTTT CASSGTGPFQPQHF
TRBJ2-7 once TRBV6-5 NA TGTGCCAGCAGTTATGATACCGGGACAATCTACGAGCAGTACTTC CASSYDTGTIYEQYF
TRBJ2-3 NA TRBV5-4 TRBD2 TGTGCCAGCAGCTTACTCCCCGGCGGGGGGCGGACAGATACGCAGTATTTT CASSLLPGGGRTDTQYF
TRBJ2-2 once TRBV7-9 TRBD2 TGTTCCAGCAGCTCCCCCGGGACTAGCGGGATTAACACCGGGGAGCTGTTTTTT CSSSSPGTSGINTGELFF
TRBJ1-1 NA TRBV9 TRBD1 TGTGCCAGCAGCATAGCTGGGACAGGGCAAGGGACTGAAGCTTTCTTT CASSIAGTGQGTEAFF
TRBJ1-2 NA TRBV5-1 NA TGCGCCAGCAGCTTGGCCGGTAACTATGGCTACACCTTC CASSLAGNYGYTF
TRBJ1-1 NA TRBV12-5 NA TGTGCTAGTGGTTTGTCGGGGAACACTGAAGCTTTCTTT CASGLSGNTEAFF
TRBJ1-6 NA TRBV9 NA TGTGCCAGCAGCGTAGGCCCACTGACTGATTCACCCCTCCACTTT CASSVGPLTDSPLHF
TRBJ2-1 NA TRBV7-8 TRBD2 TGTGCCAGCAGTCTTAGCGGGAGGGTCTACAATGAGCAGTTCTTC CASSLSGRVYNEQFF
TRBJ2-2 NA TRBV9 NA TGTGCCAGCAGCCCACCCGCAGGGGCGAACACCGGGGAGCTGTTTTTT CASSPPAGANTGELFF
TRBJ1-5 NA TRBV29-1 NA TGCAGCGTTGACAGGGGCGCTATGTTTCAGCCCCAGCATTTT CSVDRGAMFQPQHF
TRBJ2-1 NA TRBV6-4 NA TGTGCCAGCAGCCTGGGGACTTCACTGTACAATGAGCAGTTCTTC CASSLGTSLYNEQFF
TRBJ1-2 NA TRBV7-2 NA TGTGCCAGCAGTTTTTCTGACAGGCCCTCCAACTATGGCTACACCTTC CASSFSDRPSNYGYTF
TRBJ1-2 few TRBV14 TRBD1 TGTGCCAGCAGCCCGGGACAGGCGTATGGCTACACCTTC CASSPGQAYGYTF
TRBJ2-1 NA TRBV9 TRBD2 TGTGCCAGCAGCGTCAGCGGGATTGTTGGAAATGAGCAGTTCTTC CASSVSGIVGNEQFF
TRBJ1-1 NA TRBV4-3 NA TGCGCCAGCAGCCAAGAAGTCCAGGGGTACACTGAAGCTTTCTTT CASSQEVQGYTEAFF
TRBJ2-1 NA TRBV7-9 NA TGTGCCAGCAGCTTACTTCTAGCAAATTGGGGCAATGAGCAGTTCTTC CASSLLLANWGNEQFF
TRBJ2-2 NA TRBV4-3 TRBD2 TGCGCCAGCAGCCAAGGGGGGGGGTGGACCGGGGAGCTGTTTTTT CASSQGGGWTGELFF
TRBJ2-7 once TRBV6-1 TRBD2 TGTGCCAGCATCACTACCGGGGGGGCCGCCTACGAGCAGTACTTC CASITTGGAAYEQYF
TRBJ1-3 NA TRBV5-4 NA TGTGCCAGCAGCCTGGACGGGAGGGAAGACACCATATATTTT CASSLDGREDTIYF
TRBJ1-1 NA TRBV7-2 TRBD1 TGTGCCAGCAGCTTACCCGAAGGAGGGGGCCTCACTGAAGCTTTCTTT CASSLPEGGGLTEAFF
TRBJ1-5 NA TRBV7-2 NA TGTGCCAGCGGCTTACTACAGGGTACCAGCCAGCATTTT CASGLLQGTSQHF
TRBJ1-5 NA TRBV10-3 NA TGTGCCATCAGTGAAAGAGGGATTGACGGACAGCCCCAGCATTTT CAISERGIDGQPQHF